Shown below are 24 T cell receptor beta chains from a single sample sequenced in a study of T cell clones after liver transplantation. Alloreactive TCRbeta sequences came from sequencing proliferating CFSE-low cells in the MLR. Antigens for these TCRs are unknown. The data were produced by immunoSEQ multiplex PCR, yet TCRdb's version contains in-frame clones alone and is incomplete. The table lists approximately 630 clones, roughly half of them singletons. Input material: CD4+ T cells from cultured PBMCs. Source of these receptors: a human patient who received a liver transplant. A share of the T cells may be of graft donor origin.

The rearrangement uses TRBV7-8 and TRBJ2-7, with D tentatively TRBD1 (6 bases). The CDR3 covers 15 residues. Germline CDR1 is SGHVS and CDR2 is FQNEAQ. V lost 5 bases, J lost 3 bases, and 17 bases lay in between. The CDR3 spells CASSPWGHRIYEQYF. As DNA, the CDR3 is TGTGCCAGCAGCCCATGGGGGCACCGAATCTACGAGCAGTACTTC.

V is TRBV29-1 and J is TRBJ1-6; unclear D gene. The CDR3 is 12 residues long. Germline assignment: CDR1 SQVTM and CDR2 ANQGSEA. V lost 0 bases and J 15 bases, leaving 12 bases between the germline ends. CDR3 nucleotides: TGCAGCGTTGAAGATGCTTCGCGAGTCCTCCACTTT. Translation gives CSVEDASRVLHF.

J is TRBJ2-7 and V is TRBV6-9; 9 nucleotides align to TRBD1. The trim removed 8 bases at V and 4 bases at J, leaving 3 bases unmatched. Per the germline V gene, CDR1 is MNHGY and CDR2 is SVAAGI. The CDR3 totals 12 residues. Here the CDR3 DNA reads TGTGCCAGCCGGGACAGGGAGTACGAGCAGTACTTC. This sequence encodes CASRDREYEQYF.

This chain connects TRBV14 to TRBJ2-3, with D possibly matching TRBD1 (5 bases). V lost 1 base and J lost 9, with 8 bases in between. The germline gives CDR1 SGHDN, CDR2 FVKESK. The CDR3 consists of 12 residues. The CDR3 reads CASSQAGYTQYF. Here the CDR3 DNA reads TGTGCCAGCAGCCAAGCAGGGTACACGCAGTATTTT.

The CDR3 bases are TGTGCCAGCAGCTTGGGGGGGGCGATCACAGATACGCAGTATTTT. Translating gives CASSLGGAITDTQYF. The gene calls are TRBV5-4 and TRBJ2-3; D is possibly TRBD1 or TRBD2 (6 bases each). The CDR3 is 15 residues long. Germline lookup yields CDR1 SGHNT and CDR2 YYREEE (reference sequence). Trimming left V 0 bases short and J 2 bases short, with 10 bases between.

V and J are TRBV9 and TRBJ2-1; 10 bases agree with TRBD2. V lost 4 bases, J lost 7 bases, and 11 bases stayed unmatched. Germline V gives CDR1 SGDLS, CDR2 YYNGEE. This CDR3 has 16 residues. The CDR3 is CASSPQSGGVRNEQFF. CDR3 DNA sequence: TGTGCCAGCAGCCCTCAAAGCGGGGGGGTTAGGAATGAGCAGTTCTTC.

This clone was found once. The chain employs TRBV7-7 and TRBJ2-6; no reliable D call. Germline lookup yields CDR1 SSHAT and CDR2 FNYEAQ (reference sequence). The CDR3 is 19 residues long. Trimming removed 2 bases at V and 5 bases at J, with 22 bases between. CDR3 in DNA: TGTGCCAGCAGCTTACGGAATAAGTGCCACCAAAGTCGGGCCAACGTCCTGACTTTC. Its protein is CASSLRNKCHQSRANVLTF.

This clone was seen a few times. The chain links TRBV15 to TRBJ1-5; D unclear. The V gene's germline CDR1 is LNHNV and CDR2 YYDKDF (reference sequence). V was shortened by 1 base and J by 0 bases, with 4 bases between the two germline ends. The CDR3 totals 14 residues. The CDR3, as DNA: TGTGCCACCAGCAGAGGTGATAGCAATCAGCCCCAGCATTTT. Translation: CATSRGDSNQPQHF.

This clone was seen only a few times. The gene calls are TRBV5-1 and TRBJ2-3; D may correspond to TRBD1 or TRBD2 (5 bases each). This CDR3 spans 16 amino acids. Trimming cost V 4 bases and J 3 bases, with 18 bases left between them. The V gene's germline CDR1 is SGHRS and CDR2 YFSETQ. The CDR3 region is CASSLSGRARTDTQYF. The CDR3 DNA follows: TGCGCCAGCAGCCTGAGCGGCAGGGCTAGGACAGATACGCAGTATTTT.

This clone was observed a handful of times. The chain combines TRBV7-2 with TRBJ1-2; 7 bases are a match to TRBD1. The CDR3 has 14 residues. Per the germline V gene, CDR1 is SGHTA and CDR2 is FQGNSA. Germline trimming cut 2 bases from V and 3 bases from J; bases unmatched to any gene: 3. CDR3 residues: CASSLQQGYYGYTF. CDR3 bases: TGTGCCAGCAGCTTACAACAGGGGTACTATGGCTACACCTTC.

The rearrangement uses TRBV4-2 and TRBJ1-2; D uncertain. The V gene lost 1 base and the J gene lost 7 bases, with 13 bases spanning the gap. Germline V gene lookup returns CDR1 LGHNA and CDR2 YNFKEQ. The CDR3 runs to 14 residues. The CDR3 sequence is CASSQVDPAGGYTF. CDR3 coding DNA: TGTGCCAGCAGCCAAGTGGACCCGGCGGGTGGCTACACCTTC.

This clone was recorded once. The chain is built from TRBV19 and TRBJ1-5; D might be TRBD1 (5 bases). Germline V CDR1 and CDR2: LNHDA, SQIVND (reference sequence). The CDR3 totals 13 residues. V lost 5 bases to trimming and J lost 4 bases, with 9 bases between them. The CDR3 is CASSAGLNQPQHF. CDR3 bases: TGTGCCAGTAGTGCGGGGCTGAATCAGCCCCAGCATTTT.

Only a few counts were recorded for this clone. The CDR3 bases are TGTGCCAGCAGGTCTTGGGACAGGGAGGACTATGGCTACACCTTC. Translated, it gives CASRSWDREDYGYTF. The chain employs TRBV28 and TRBJ1-2, with 9 positions matching TRBD1. CDR3 length: 15 amino acids. In germline, CDR1 is MDHEN, CDR2 SYDVKM. V was clipped by 6 bases and J by 3 bases; unmatched bases: 8.

This chain joins TRBV28 and TRBJ1-2; TRBD1 agrees at 12 bases. The CDR3 has 16 residues. Germline-derived CDR1 and CDR2 are MDHEN and SYDVKM. After removal of 1 base from V and 5 bases from J, the junction contained 5 bases not matched to a gene. CDR3 sequence reads: CASSLLGTGGSYGYTF. The CDR3 coding sequence is TGTGCCAGCAGTTTATTGGGGACAGGGGGCTCTTATGGCTACACCTTC.

This clone turned up a few times. The rearrangement uses TRBV6-1 and TRBJ1-5, with D possibly TRBD1 on 6 matching bases. The CDR3 sequence is 15 residues long. The ends were cut back, 0 bases at V and 6 bases at J, with 12 bases in the middle. Germline CDR1 and CDR2: MNHNS and SASEGT. CDR3 residues: CASSEAKGGSQPQHF. Written as DNA, the CDR3 is TGTGCCAGCAGTGAAGCGAAAGGGGGAAGTCAGCCCCAGCATTTT.

The V and J genes are TRBV7-9 and TRBJ1-4; D is unresolved. CDR3 length: 14 residues. Germline V gene lookup returns CDR1 SEHNR and CDR2 FQNEAQ (reference sequence). Trimming removed 5 bases from V and 4 bases from J, with 11 bases in between. CDR3 region: CASSPRSFNEKLFF. The DNA for the CDR3 is TGTGCCAGCAGCCCGCGGTCTTTTAATGAAAAACTGTTTTTT.

Worth noting for this clone: At one boundary the junction diverges from the germline segment, which might be a read error. The genes are TRBV2 and TRBJ2-4; 10 bases line up with TRBD2. The CDR3 length is 13 residues. Germline V gene sequence: CDR1 SNHLY, CDR2 FYNNEI. The CDR3 nucleotides are TGTGCCAGCAGTGAGGGGTCTAGCGGGGGCTGGGACTTC. This gives the protein CASSEGSSGGWDF. The variable domain in full, with the rest retrieved from reference TRBV2 and TRBJ2-4, is EPEVTQTPSHQVTQMGQEVILRCVPISNHLYFYWYRQILGQKVEFLVSFYNNEISEKSEIFDDQFSVERPDGSNFTLKIRSTKLEDSAMYFCASSEGSSGGWDFGAGTRLSVL.

The chain recombines TRBV19 with TRBJ1-4; unclear D gene. The V end lost 7 bases, the J end lost 6 bases, and 6 bases lay between the germline ends. Germline V CDR1 and CDR2: LNHDA, SQIVND (reference sequence). This CDR3 contains 11 residues. The CDR3 spells CASTEDEKLFF. CDR3 DNA: TGTGCCAGTACCGAAGATGAAAAACTGTTTTTT. Full variable domain (missing parts from reference TRBV19 and TRBJ1-4): DGGITQSPKYLFRKEGQNVTLSCEQNLNHDAMYWYRQDPGQGLRLIYYSQIVNDFQKGDIAEGYSVSREKKESFPLTVTSAQKNPTAFYLCASTEDEKLFFGSGTQLSVL.

The CDR3 nucleotides are TGTGCCAGCAGCGTAAGTCAGAGCTCCTACAATGAGCAGTTCTTC. Amino acid sequence: CASSVSQSSYNEQFF. V and J are TRBV9 and TRBJ2-1; D unresolved. V was clipped by 1 base and J by 0 bases, with 8 bases between them. The CDR3 has 15 residues. The germline V gene encodes CDR1 SGDLS and CDR2 YYNGEE.

V gene TRBV9 combines with J gene TRBJ2-5; a weak D match, TRBD2 (5 bases). Trimming cost V 3 bases and J 2 bases, with 8 bases left between them. The length of the CDR3 is 13 residues. In germline, CDR1 is SGDLS, CDR2 YYNGEE. CDR3 residues: CASSGRGQETQYF. For the CDR3, the DNA is TGTGCCAGCAGCGGTCGGGGTCAAGAGACCCAGTACTTC.

The V gene is TRBV2, the J gene TRBJ2-7, with 7 nucleotides matching TRBD1. This CDR3 contains 14 residues. Germline CDR1 and CDR2: SNHLY and FYNNEI. V lost 7 bases, J lost 1 base, and 7 bases stayed unmatched. The CDR3 protein is CASILDRASYEQYF. The CDR3 region has the DNA TGTGCCAGCATCCTCGACAGGGCTTCCTACGAGCAGTACTTC.

This clone occurred a few times. The rearrangement uses TRBV7-2 and TRBJ1-5; D gene uncertain. This CDR3 has 15 amino acids. From germline, CDR1 is SGHTA and CDR2 FQGNSA. The V end was cut by 4 bases, the J end by 4 bases, with 14 bases between. The CDR3 DNA sequence: TGTGCCAGCAGCTCGTACAGAGGCCAAAATCAGCCCCAGCATTTT. Translated: CASSSYRGQNQPQHF.

The chain has TRBV7-2 and TRBJ2-3, with 7 bases identical to TRBD1. The CDR3 runs 13 residues. The V gene end was trimmed by 1 base and the J gene end by 8 bases; junction bases not matched to a gene: 3. In germline, CDR1 is SGHTA, CDR2 FQGNSA. CDR3 loop: CASSLEGAGTQYF. DNA of the CDR3: TGTGCCAGCAGCTTAGAGGGGGCTGGTACGCAGTATTTT.

The chain links TRBV2 to TRBJ2-3; maybe TRBD2 (5 bases). Between the trimmed V and J ends, which lost 4 bases and 7 bases, there was a span of 15 bases. The CDR3 contains 14 residues. The germline V gene has CDR1 SNHLY and CDR2 FYNNEI. The CDR3 sequence: CASSAMASLNTQYF. As DNA, the CDR3 is TGTGCCAGCAGTGCCATGGCTAGCTTAAATACGCAGTATTTT.